What follows are 12 T cell receptor beta chains derived from one specimen sequenced in a study of T cells in Graves' hyperthyroidism and ophthalmopathy. Authors of the study amplified TCR beta CDR3 regions from RNA transcripts. RT-PCR in the first round (using the HTBI primer set) targeted the TCR CDR3. TCRdb itself ran the multiplex PCR reads through MiXCR, one entry per CDR3 protein. The sample has approximately 530,000 distinct CDR3 sequences, approximately 16% seen once; the top ten hold approximately 18%. The sample taken for sequencing was blood. These TCRs come from a woman under 30 with Graves' hyperthyroidism.

This rearrangement joins TRBV2 to TRBJ2-5, with 9 positions matching TRBD2. Germline lookup yields CDR1 SNHLY and CDR2 FYNNEI. The CDR3 is 19 residues long. J lost 5 bases, V lost 5 bases, and 21 bases had no gene match. CDR3 sequence: CASSYSTLLAGRGGETQYF. DNA of the CDR3: TGTGCCAGCAGTTACTCGACCCTACTAGCGGGCCGAGGCGGGGAGACCCAGTACTTC. Full variable domain (outside the CDR3, taken from reference TRBV2 and TRBJ2-5): EPEVTQTPSHQVTQMGQEVILRCVPISNHLYFYWYRQILGQKVEFLVSFYNNEISEKSEIFDDQFSVERPDGSNFTLKIRSTKLEDSAMYFCASSYSTLLAGRGGETQYFGPGTRLLVL.

This clonotype was recorded at least ten times. The V and J genes are TRBV12-3 or TRBV12-4 and TRBJ2-7; D gene uncertain. This CDR3 comprises 14 residues. V gave up 2 bases and J gave up 1 base, with 9 bases separating them. CDR3 loop: CASSLKTGSYEQYF. The CDR3 nucleotides are TGTGCCAGCAGTTTAAAGACCGGATCCTACGAGCAGTACTTC.

The sample holds many counts of this clonotype. This chain joins TRBV2 and TRBJ2-1; no definite D call. This CDR3 spans 12 amino acids. Looked up from germline, CDR1 is SNHLY and CDR2 is FYNNEI. V was trimmed by 4 bases and J by 4 bases, leaving 5 bases between them. Here the CDR3 reads CASSGQYNEQFF. The DNA for the CDR3 is TGTGCCAGCAGTGGTCAGTACAATGAGCAGTTCTTC.

The gene calls are TRBV24-1 and TRBJ2-1; 9 positions agree with TRBD2. The ends lost 3 bases at V and 7 bases at J; junction bases unmatched: 6. Germline CDR1 is KGHDR and CDR2 is SFDVKD. The CDR3 covers 15 residues. CDR3 sequence reads: CATSDLGGRANEQFF. CDR3 nucleotide sequence: TGTGCCACCAGTGATCTGGGCGGGAGGGCGAATGAGCAGTTCTTC.

This chain connects TRBV19 to TRBJ2-7; D assignment may be TRBD1 or TRBD2 (5 bases each). The CDR3 is 14 residues long. V was pared by 4 bases and J by 0 bases, with 10 bases between. Germline assignment: CDR1 LNHDA and CDR2 SQIVND (reference sequence). The CDR3 DNA follows: TGTGCCAGTAGTAGCCGGGGCTTCTCCTACGAGCAGTACTTC. Translated, it gives CASSSRGFSYEQYF.

This clonotype was observed at least ten times. The chain joins TRBV28 to TRBJ2-5; 8 bases fit TRBD2. The CDR3 runs to 18 residues. From germline, CDR1 is MDHEN and CDR2 SYDVKM. Unmatched junction bases numbered 17, after V lost 6 bases and J lost 2 bases. DNA of the CDR3: TGTGCCAGCAGGGGCAGGAGAACTAGCGGACGAACTCAAGAGACCCAGTACTTC. Amino acids: CASRGRRTSGRTQETQYF.

The CDR3: CAISESGTSGYNEQFF. The CDR3 nucleotides read TGTGCCATCAGTGAGTCCGGGACTAGCGGGTACAATGAGCAGTTCTTC. V usage is TRBV10-3 and J usage is TRBJ2-1, with 12 bases identical to TRBD2. The CDR3 spans 16 residues. Germline V lookup: CDR1 ENHRY, CDR2 SYGVKD. Trimming took 0 bases from V and 4 from J; bases not matched to a gene: 1.

DNA for the CDR3: TGTGCCAGCAGTAGAGGGACAGGGGTTTTTTACAATGAGCAGTTCTTC. Translated, it gives CASSRGTGVFYNEQFF. The J gene is TRBJ2-1, the V gene TRBV6-5, with 10 bases identical to TRBD1. Germline V lookup: CDR1 MNHEY, CDR2 SVGAGI. V lost 5 bases and J lost 4; bases outside the gene matches: 8. CDR3 size: 16 residues.

At least ten counts were recorded for this clonotype. The genes are TRBV6-2 or TRBV6-3 and TRBJ1-1; D unclear. CDR3 length: 13 residues. Germline lookup yields CDR1 MNHEY and CDR2 SVGEGT. V lost 0 bases and J 10 bases, leaving 12 bases between the germline ends. The CDR3 sequence is CASSYSGRPGAFF. CDR3 nucleotides: TGTGCCAGCAGTTACTCTGGCAGACCTGGAGCTTTCTTT.

This clonotype was picked up many times. The V call is TRBV7-2, the J call TRBJ2-5; no reliable D call. The germline V gene has CDR1 SGHTA and CDR2 FQGNSA. With 5 bases removed from V and 0 bases from J, the gap between germline ends came to 10 bases. The CDR3 covers 14 residues. DNA for the CDR3: TGTGCCAGCAGCAGACATCAGTACCAAGAGACCCAGTACTTC. Its protein product is CASSRHQYQETQYF.

This clonotype turned up a few times. The rearrangement uses TRBV12-3 or TRBV12-4 and TRBJ1-2; the D is unclear. V lost 3 bases and J lost 6, with 14 bases in between. The CDR3 extends over 14 amino acids. The CDR3 nucleotides read TGTGCCAGCAGTTTTTCAGGCCTGAGGGATGGCTACACCTTC. This gives the protein CASSFSGLRDGYTF.

J is TRBJ2-3 and V is TRBV12-3 or TRBV12-4; D might be TRBD2 (6 bases). This CDR3 contains 15 residues. The V and J ends lost 7 bases and 1 base respectively, with 15 bases between them. The DNA for the CDR3 is TGTGCCAGCAATTACCGGGGGACTGGCACAGATACGCAGTATTTT. Amino acid sequence: CASNYRGTGTDTQYF.